This TCR beta chain was sequenced during a study of CXCR3-negative and CXCR3-positive naive CD8 T cells. Study-level points and caveats: Each naive subset displayed comparably high diversity, whereas memory CD8+ cells displayed much lower diversity. Comparison of naive CXCR3-negative and CXCR3-positive cells revealed similar TRBV-TRBJ usage, while memory cells differed. Cryopreservation partially lowered CXCR3 expression, so most assays used fresh PBMCs. Naive subsets did not differ in surface CD5, and TRB CDR3 properties served to infer TCR strength.

As to this clonotype: Its matching antigen is unknown.

The germline V gene has CDR1 LGHNA and CDR2 YSLEER. This CDR3 has 13 residues. TRB cDNA was prepared as libraries by UMI-labeled 5' RACE. For each CDR3 protein, TCRdb gives one entry from its re-call of the 5' RACE reads, without DNA. This sample contains tens of thousands of distinct CDR3 sequences. V and J are TRBV4-3 and TRBJ2-7. This receptor was taken from a human donor in good health. Some clones in this sample may be carry-over from other donors' samples. Source material: memory CD8+ T cells from blood. This CDR3 is CASSQSIQYEQYF.